The 22 T cell receptor beta chains given below trace back to one sample, sequenced in a study of PD-1 blockade in classical Hodgkin lymphoma. Each of the patients experienced relapse following autologous stem cell transplantation, and their brentuximab vedotin exposure differed. Clones were sequenced by immunoSEQ multiplex PCR, and TCRdb holds only the in-frame ones, with some missing. The profile shows 20,000 or so clones, about four fifths of them singletons. The sample was peripheral blood mononuclear cells (PBMCs), taken before the second cycle of nivolumab. The receptors here all came from a human donor with classical Hodgkin lymphoma.

The rearrangement joins TRBV6-6 to TRBJ2-3; 9 bases map to TRBD1. V shed 6 bases, J shed 3 bases, and the junction held 7 bases outside the gene matches. CDR3 size: 15 residues. From germline, CDR1 is MNHNY and CDR2 SVGAGI (reference sequence). CDR3 protein: CASRVTGGKTDTQYF. CDR3 coding DNA: TGTGCCAGCAGGGTAACAGGGGGCAAGACAGATACGCAGTATTTT.

J is TRBJ1-1 and V is TRBV7-9, with TRBD1 matching 7 bases. There are 16 residues in the CDR3. V trimming: 2 bases; J trimming: 1 base; junction bases outside the gene matches: 7. Germline CDR1 and CDR2: SEHNR and FQNEAQ (reference sequence). CDR3 amino acids: CASSLLGGQRNTEAFF. As DNA, the CDR3 is TGTGCCAGCAGCTTATTAGGGGGACAGCGGAACACTGAAGCTTTCTTT.

V usage is TRBV11-2 and J usage is TRBJ2-3, with 13 nucleotides matching TRBD2. The CDR3 totals 16 residues. V lost 5 bases, J lost 5 bases, and 7 bases stayed unmatched. Germline V gene lookup returns CDR1 SGHAT and CDR2 FQNNGV. The CDR3 DNA reads as TGTGCCAGCAGCCTAACGACTAGCGGGGGGATAGATACGCAGTATTTT. It encodes CASSLTTSGGIDTQYF. Combining the CDR3 with reference TRBV11-2 and TRBJ2-3 gives the whole variable domain EAGVAQSPRYKIIEKRQSVAFWCNPISGHATLYWYQQILGQGPKLLIQFQNNGVVDDSQLPKDRFSAERLKGVDSTLKIQPAKLEDSAVYLCASSLTTSGGIDTQYFGPGTRLTVL.

The V and J genes are TRBV7-2 and TRBJ2-2; 10 bases match TRBD2. Per germline, CDR1 SGHTA and CDR2 FQGNSA. V lost 5 bases, J lost 3 bases, and 9 bases stayed unmatched. This CDR3 spans 17 amino acids. The CDR3 DNA follows: TGTGCCAGCAGCCAAAATAGAGCGGGGGGGTACACCGGGGAGCTGTTTTTT. Residues: CASSQNRAGGYTGELFF.

This clone has more than one count but fewer than ten. J is TRBJ1-2 and V is TRBV2; TRBD1 aligns across 9 bases. J was trimmed by 5 bases and V by 6 bases; bases with no gene match: 1. Germline V gene data show CDR1 as SNHLY and CDR2 as FYNNEI. The CDR3 totals 12 residues. The CDR3 protein is CASRGQGYGYTF. CDR3 nucleotides: TGTGCCAGCAGAGGACAGGGGTATGGCTACACCTTC.

In its sample, this clone is medium-sized. The chain couples TRBV2 to TRBJ2-3; 12 nucleotides line up with TRBD2. The V gene end was trimmed by 1 base and the J gene end by 3 bases; junction bases not matched to a gene: 2. The CDR3 is 16 residues long. Germline V gene data show CDR1 as SNHLY and CDR2 as FYNNEI. The CDR3 nucleotides are TGTGCCAGCAGTGAAGGACTAGCGGGAGCTACAGATACGCAGTATTTT. It yields the protein CASSEGLAGATDTQYF.

V gene TRBV4-2 combines with J gene TRBJ2-5; TRBD2 matches 8 bases. The CDR3 spans 17 residues. V shed 2 bases and J 1 base; nucleotides not matched to a gene: 9. CDR1 is LGHNA and CDR2 is YNFKEQ in the germline V gene. CDR3 loop: CASSQPGGAGVQETQYF. CDR3 DNA sequence: TGTGCCAGCAGCCAACCCGGGGGAGCGGGGGTCCAAGAGACCCAGTACTTC.

The V gene is TRBV9, the J gene TRBJ1-4, with D possibly being TRBD1 (6 bases). There are 15 residues in the CDR3. With 1 base removed from V and 7 bases from J, the gap between germline ends came to 14 bases. Germline values: CDR1 SGDLS, CDR2 YYNGEE. In DNA, the CDR3 is TGTGCCAGCAGCGTAACTGGGGGGCCAGGTGAAAAACTGTTTTTT. Amino acids: CASSVTGGPGEKLFF.

The chain is built from TRBV9 and TRBJ1-2; D is ambiguous. Germline loops: CDR1 SGDLS, CDR2 YYNGEE. The CDR3 extends over 13 amino acids. V was cut by 0 bases and J by 8 bases, with 11 bases left in between. CDR3 amino acids: CASSVEGMRGYTF. CDR3 nucleotides: TGTGCCAGCAGCGTAGAGGGTATGAGGGGCTACACCTTC.

The gene calls are TRBV6-1 and TRBJ2-7, with a weak D call TRBD2 (5 bases). With 4 bases removed from V and 4 bases from J, the gap between germline ends came to 20 bases. Germline V CDR1 and CDR2: MNHNS, SASEGT. The CDR3 contains 16 residues. The CDR3 DNA reads as TGTGCCAGCAGTGGATCCGGGCCGCCTTCGGGGTACGAGCAGTACGTC. Translation: CASSGSGPPSGYEQYV.

In the case of this clone: This same CDR3 is encoded by further DNA sequences in the sample. The V gene is TRBV15, the J gene TRBJ2-2; weak D call: TRBD2 (7 bases). The CDR3 sequence is 16 residues long. The germline V gene encodes CDR1 LNHNV and CDR2 YYDKDF (reference sequence). Trimming pared 0 bases from V and 11 bases from J, leaving 19 bases between. The CDR3: CATSRDGGGLVRELFF. The CDR3 DNA follows: TGTGCCACCAGCAGAGATGGGGGGGGGCTGGTACGAGAGCTGTTTTTT.

This sequence joins TRBV6-1 and TRBJ1-5; D is uncertain. The CDR3 length is 13 residues. Germline CDR1 is MNHNS and CDR2 is SASEGT. V was shortened by 1 base and J by 7 bases, with 8 bases between the two germline ends. The CDR3: CASSEEGVQPQHF. The CDR3 coding sequence is TGTGCCAGCAGTGAAGAGGGTGTCCAGCCCCAGCATTTT.

The chain links TRBV9 to TRBJ2-3; TRBD1 is a possible D gene (5 bases). CDR3 length: 14 residues. V lost 3 bases and J 5 bases, leaving 13 bases between the germline ends. Germline V gene sequence: CDR1 SGDLS, CDR2 YYNGEE. CDR3 residues: CASSATLGRDTQYF. As DNA, the CDR3 is TGTGCCAGCAGCGCCACTTTGGGGCGAGATACGCAGTATTTT.

The chain has TRBV5-1 and TRBJ2-3; D not certain. The germline V and J ends were trimmed by 0 bases and 4 bases, with 18 bases remaining between them. This CDR3 spans 17 amino acids. Germline CDR1 and CDR2: SGHRS and YFSETQ. The CDR3 here is CASSLGVLPNGPDTQYF. CDR3 in DNA: TGCGCCAGCAGCTTGGGAGTGCTCCCTAACGGCCCAGATACGCAGTATTTT.

The V gene is TRBV5-4, the J gene TRBJ2-1; 14 bases are shared with TRBD2. The CDR3 loop spans 16 amino acids. CDR1 SGHNT and CDR2 YYREEE come from the germline V gene (reference sequence). V lost 3 bases, J lost 9 bases, and 8 bases stayed unmatched. The CDR3 DNA sequence: TGTGCCAGCAGCTCTGGACTAGCGGGAGGTTTGGTTGAGCAGTTCTTC. Protein sequence: CASSSGLAGGLVEQFF.

The chain is built from TRBV4-2 and TRBJ2-7; TRBD1 might be the D (6 bases). Trimming cost V 0 bases and J 4 bases, with 13 bases left between them. CDR3 length equals 15 residues. Germline CDR1 is LGHNA and CDR2 is YNFKEQ. The CDR3 DNA sequence: TGTGCCAGCAGCCAAGAAGGGGGACACGAGTACGAGCAGTACTTC. This encodes CASSQEGGHEYEQYF.

This clone was seen a handful of times. This rearrangement joins TRBV29-1 to TRBJ1-2; no reliable D call. Trimming removed 0 bases at V and 2 bases at J, with 13 bases between. Germline V gene sequence: CDR1 SQVTM, CDR2 ANQGSEA. The CDR3 consists of 15 residues. For the CDR3, the DNA is TGCAGCGTTGAAGATGTTACGACTGAGAACTATGGCTACACCTTC. Translation gives CSVEDVTTENYGYTF.

The chain employs TRBV2 and TRBJ1-3, with 8 bases that match TRBD1. The CDR3 consists of 15 residues. The trim removed 5 bases at V and 6 bases at J, leaving 9 bases unmatched. CDR1 is SNHLY and CDR2 is FYNNEI in the germline V gene. DNA of the CDR3: TGTGCCAGCAGTCCCCGGACAGGGAGAGAAAACACCATATATTTT. Encoded protein: CASSPRTGRENTIYF. The entire variable domain, with the rest obtained from reference TRBV2 and TRBJ1-3, is as follows: EPEVTQTPSHQVTQMGQEVILRCVPISNHLYFYWYRQILGQKVEFLVSFYNNEISEKSEIFDDQFSVERPDGSNFTLKIRSTKLEDSAMYFCASSPRTGRENTIYFGEGSWLTVV.

V and J are TRBV10-2 and TRBJ2-7; 7 bases match TRBD2. The germline V gene has CDR1 WSHSY and CDR2 SAAADI. CDR3 length equals 15 residues. V trimming: 0 bases; J trimming: 1 base; junction bases outside the gene matches: 3. The CDR3 sequence: CASSESGGWSYEQYV. CDR3 nucleotides: TGCGCCAGCAGTGAGTCGGGAGGGTGGTCCTACGAGCAGTACGTC.

The chain is built from TRBV6-5 and TRBJ2-7; D is uncertain. V was trimmed by 6 bases and J by 2 bases, leaving 17 bases between them. The CDR3 is made up of 15 amino acids. Germline CDR1 is MNHEY and CDR2 is SVGAGI. CDR3 protein: CASSDWVLPTYEQYF. The CDR3 region has the DNA TGTGCCAGCAGCGACTGGGTGCTCCCAACCTACGAGCAGTACTTC.

The chain joins TRBV11-2 to TRBJ2-3, with D unclear. Germline CDR1 SGHAT, CDR2 FQNNGV. V lost 5 bases and J 5 bases, leaving 11 bases between the germline ends. The CDR3 consists of 13 residues. The CDR3 spells CASSLMAVDTQYF. The CDR3 DNA is TGTGCCAGCAGCCTCATGGCGGTAGATACGCAGTATTTT.

CDR3 loop: CASSEGWGGNQPQHF. For the CDR3, the DNA is TGTGCCAGCAGTGAAGGGTGGGGGGGCAATCAGCCCCAGCATTTT. The J gene is TRBJ1-5, the V gene TRBV6-1, with a tentative D call TRBD1 (5 bases). Germline CDR1 and CDR2: MNHNS and SASEGT. This CDR3 has 15 amino acids. V was pared by 1 base and J by 2 bases, with 9 bases between.